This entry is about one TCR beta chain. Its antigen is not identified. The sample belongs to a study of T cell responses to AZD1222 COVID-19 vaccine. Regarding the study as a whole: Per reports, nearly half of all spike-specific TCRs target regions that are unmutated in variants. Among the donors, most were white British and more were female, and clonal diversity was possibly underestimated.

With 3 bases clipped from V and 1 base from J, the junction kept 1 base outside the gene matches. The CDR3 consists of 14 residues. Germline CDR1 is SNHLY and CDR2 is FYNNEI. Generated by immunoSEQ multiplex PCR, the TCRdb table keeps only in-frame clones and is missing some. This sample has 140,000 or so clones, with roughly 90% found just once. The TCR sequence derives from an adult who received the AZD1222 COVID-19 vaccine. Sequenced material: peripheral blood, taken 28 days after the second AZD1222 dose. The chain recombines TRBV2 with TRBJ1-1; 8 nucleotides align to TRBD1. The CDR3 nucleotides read TGTGCCAGCAGTGAGGACAGGGCGAACACTGAAGCTTTCTTT. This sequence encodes CASSEDRANTEAFF.